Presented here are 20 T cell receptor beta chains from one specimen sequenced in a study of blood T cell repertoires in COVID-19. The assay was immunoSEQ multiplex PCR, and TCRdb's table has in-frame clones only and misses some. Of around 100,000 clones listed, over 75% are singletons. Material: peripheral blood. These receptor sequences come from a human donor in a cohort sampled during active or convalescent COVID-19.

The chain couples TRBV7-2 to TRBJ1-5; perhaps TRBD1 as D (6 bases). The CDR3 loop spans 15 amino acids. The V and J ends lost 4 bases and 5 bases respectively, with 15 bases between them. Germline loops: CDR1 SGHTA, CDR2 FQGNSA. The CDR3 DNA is TGTGCCAGCAGCTCCCCCCACAGGGTGGATCAGCCCCAGCATTTT. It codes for CASSSPHRVDQPQHF.

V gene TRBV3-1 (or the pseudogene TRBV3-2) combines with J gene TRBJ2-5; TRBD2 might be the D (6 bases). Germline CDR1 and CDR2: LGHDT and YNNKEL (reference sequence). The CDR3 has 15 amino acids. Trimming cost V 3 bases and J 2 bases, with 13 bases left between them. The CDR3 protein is CASSHPSGLQETQYF. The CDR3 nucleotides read TGTGCCAGCAGCCACCCTTCGGGACTTCAAGAGACCCAGTACTTC.

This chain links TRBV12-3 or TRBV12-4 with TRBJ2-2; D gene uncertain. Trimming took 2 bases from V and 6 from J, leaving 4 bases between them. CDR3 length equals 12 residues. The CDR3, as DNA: TGTGCCAGCAGTTTACTAGCCGGGGAGCTGTTTTTT. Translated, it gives CASSLLAGELFF.

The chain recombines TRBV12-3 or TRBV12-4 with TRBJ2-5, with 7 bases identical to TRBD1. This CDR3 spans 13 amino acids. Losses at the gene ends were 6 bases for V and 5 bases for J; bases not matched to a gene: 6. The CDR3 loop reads CASSLRGGETQYF. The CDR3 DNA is TGTGCCAGCAGCCTCCGAGGGGGCGAGACCCAGTACTTC.

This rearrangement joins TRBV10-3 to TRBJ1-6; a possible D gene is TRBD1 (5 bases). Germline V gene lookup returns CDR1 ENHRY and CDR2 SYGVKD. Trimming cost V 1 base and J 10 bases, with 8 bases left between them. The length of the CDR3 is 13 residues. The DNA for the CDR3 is TGTGCCATCAGTGAGTTAAGGGGCTCACCCCTCCACTTT. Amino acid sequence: CAISELRGSPLHF.

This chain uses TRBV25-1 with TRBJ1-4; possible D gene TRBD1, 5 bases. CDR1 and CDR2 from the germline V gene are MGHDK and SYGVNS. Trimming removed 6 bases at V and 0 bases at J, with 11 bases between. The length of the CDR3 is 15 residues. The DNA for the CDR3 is TGTGCCAGCAGATATACAGGTGCAACTAATGAAAAACTGTTTTTT. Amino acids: CASRYTGATNEKLFF.

In nucleotides, the CDR3 is TGTGCCAGCAGTTTAAGGTTTGGACAGGGGCGATCAGATACGCAGTATTTT. Residues: CASSLRFGQGRSDTQYF. The gene calls are TRBV28 and TRBJ2-3, with 9 positions matching TRBD1. This CDR3 comprises 17 residues. CDR1 is MDHEN and CDR2 is SYDVKM in the germline V gene. Trimming took 2 bases from V and 4 from J; bases not matched to a gene: 10.

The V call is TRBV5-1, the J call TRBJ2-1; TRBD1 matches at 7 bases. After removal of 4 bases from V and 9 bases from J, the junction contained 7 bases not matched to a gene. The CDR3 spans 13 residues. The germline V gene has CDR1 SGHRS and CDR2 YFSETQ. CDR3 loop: CASSEGTDLEQFF. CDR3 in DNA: TGCGCCAGCAGCGAGGGGACAGATCTTGAGCAGTTCTTC.

The CDR3 spells CASSLNLQETQYF. The CDR3 nucleotides are TGTGCCAGCAGCTTAAATCTCCAAGAGACCCAGTACTTC. The J gene is TRBJ2-5, the V gene TRBV7-2; unclear D gene. The germline V gene has CDR1 SGHTA and CDR2 FQGNSA. CDR3 length: 13 amino acids. Trimming took off 2 bases at V and 1 base at J, with 5 bases between the two ends.

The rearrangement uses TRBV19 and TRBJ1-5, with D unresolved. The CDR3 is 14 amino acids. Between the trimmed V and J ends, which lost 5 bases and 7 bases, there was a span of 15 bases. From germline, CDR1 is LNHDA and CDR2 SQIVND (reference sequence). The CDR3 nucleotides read TGTGCCAGTAGTGACCCCTCGGGAAAACAGCCCCAGCATTTT. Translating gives CASSDPSGKQPQHF.

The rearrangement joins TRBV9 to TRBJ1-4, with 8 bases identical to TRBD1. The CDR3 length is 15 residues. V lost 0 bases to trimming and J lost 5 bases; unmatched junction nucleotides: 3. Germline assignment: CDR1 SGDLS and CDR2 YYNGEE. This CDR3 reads CASSVAGDRNEKLFF. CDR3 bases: TGTGCCAGCAGCGTAGCTGGGGACAGGAATGAAAAACTGTTTTTT.

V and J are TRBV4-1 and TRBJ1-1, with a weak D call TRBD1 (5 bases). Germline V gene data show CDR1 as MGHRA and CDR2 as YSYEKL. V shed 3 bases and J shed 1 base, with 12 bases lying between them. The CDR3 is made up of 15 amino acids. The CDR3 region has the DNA TGCGCCAGCAGCCAGTCAGGGTATGGGAACACTGAAGCTTTCTTT. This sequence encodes CASSQSGYGNTEAFF.

CDR3 in amino acids: CASSIEGGHHYNEQFF. CDR3 nucleotides: TGTGCCAGTAGTATAGAGGGTGGACACCACTACAATGAGCAGTTCTTC. The J gene is TRBJ2-1, the V gene TRBV19; D perhaps matches TRBD1 (5 bases). The V gene's germline CDR1 is LNHDA and CDR2 SQIVND (reference sequence). The CDR3 runs 16 residues. Trimming took 0 bases from V and 3 from J, leaving 12 bases between them.

The CDR3 DNA is TGTGCCATCAGCGGAGGTGAAAAACTGTTTTTT. Its translation is CAISGGEKLFF. The V and J genes are TRBV10-3 and TRBJ1-4; no definite D call. This CDR3 has 11 amino acids. Trimming stripped 6 bases from V and 7 bases from J, with 6 bases between. Germline CDR1 is ENHRY and CDR2 is SYGVKD.

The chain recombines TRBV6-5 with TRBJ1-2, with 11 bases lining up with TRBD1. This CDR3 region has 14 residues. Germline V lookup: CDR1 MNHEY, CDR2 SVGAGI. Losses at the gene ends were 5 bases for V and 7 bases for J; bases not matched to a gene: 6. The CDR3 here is CASSPGTGGLGYTF. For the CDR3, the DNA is TGTGCCAGCAGTCCCGGGACAGGGGGTCTTGGCTACACCTTC.

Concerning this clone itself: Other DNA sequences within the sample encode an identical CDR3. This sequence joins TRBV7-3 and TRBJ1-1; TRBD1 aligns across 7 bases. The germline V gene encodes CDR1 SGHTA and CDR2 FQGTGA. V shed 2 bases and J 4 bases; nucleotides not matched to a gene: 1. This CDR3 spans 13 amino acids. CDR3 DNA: TGTGCCAGCAGCTTATCAGGGGGCACTGAAGCTTTCTTT. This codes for CASSLSGGTEAFF. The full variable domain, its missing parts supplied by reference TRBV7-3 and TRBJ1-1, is GAGVSQTPSNKVTEKGKYVELRCDPISGHTALYWYRQSLGQGPEFLIYFQGTGAADDSGLPNDRFFAVRPEGSVSTLKIQRTERGDSAVYLCASSLSGGTEAFFGQGTRLTVV.

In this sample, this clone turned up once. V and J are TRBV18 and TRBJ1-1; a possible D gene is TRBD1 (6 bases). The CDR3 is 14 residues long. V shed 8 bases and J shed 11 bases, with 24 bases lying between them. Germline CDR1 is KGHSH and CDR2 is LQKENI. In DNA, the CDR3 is TGTGCCAGCACGCCTGGTGGAGGGGGGGCCCTTGCTTTCTTT. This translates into CASTPGGGGALAFF.

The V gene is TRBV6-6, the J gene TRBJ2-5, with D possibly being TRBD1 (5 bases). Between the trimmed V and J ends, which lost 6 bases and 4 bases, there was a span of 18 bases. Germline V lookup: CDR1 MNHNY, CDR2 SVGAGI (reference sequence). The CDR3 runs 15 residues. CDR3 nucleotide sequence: TGTGCCAGCAGAAACCTTGGGCAGGGCGGAGAGACCCAGTACTTC. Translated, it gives CASRNLGQGGETQYF.

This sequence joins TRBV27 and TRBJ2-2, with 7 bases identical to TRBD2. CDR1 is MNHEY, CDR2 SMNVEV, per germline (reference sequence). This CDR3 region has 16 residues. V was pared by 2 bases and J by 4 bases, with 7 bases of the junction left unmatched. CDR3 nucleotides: TGTGCCAGCAGTTTAAAAGCGCGGGGGAGCACCGGGGAGCTGTTTTTT. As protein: CASSLKARGSTGELFF.

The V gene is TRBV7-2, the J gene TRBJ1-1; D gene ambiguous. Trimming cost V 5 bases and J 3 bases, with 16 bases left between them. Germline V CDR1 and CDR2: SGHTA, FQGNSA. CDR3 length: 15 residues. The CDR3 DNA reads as TGTGCCAGCAGCCCGACGGGGAGAGCCCACACTGAAGCTTTCTTT. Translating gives CASSPTGRAHTEAFF.